This T cell receptor (beta chain) was sequenced for a study of T-cell memory formation after mild COVID-19. Broader study findings: Cross-reactive memory apparently joined, as some responding clones appeared in pre-infection memory. A balance of CD4 and CD8 characterized clones contracting day 15 to 85, whereas later expanders leaned CD4+.

The CDR3 loop spans 15 amino acids. V dropped 4 bases and J dropped 7 bases, with 17 bases sitting between them. Looked up from germline, CDR1 is SGHRS and CDR2 is YFSETQ. Concerning this clonotype itself: Its antigen is unknown.

Constant-segment primers and 5'RACE yielded cDNA libraries for TCR alpha and TCR beta, each carrying sample barcodes and UMIs. TCRdb itself ran the 5' RACE reads through MiXCR, one entry per CDR3 protein. The sample lists 400,000 to 450,000 distinct CDR3 sequences, about 20% occurring once. Sequencing input: PBMCs or a T cell subset sorted from them (not recorded which). V is TRBV5-1 and J is TRBJ1-4; D perhaps matches TRBD1 (6 bases). This receptor was obtained from a young man who had mild COVID-19 (a few samples of this study predate the infection). Cell type and time point are not known. The CDR3 DNA is TGCGCCAGCAGCCCGGGACACCTGGCGGGTGAAAAACTGTTTTTT. Residues: CASSPGHLAGEKLFF.